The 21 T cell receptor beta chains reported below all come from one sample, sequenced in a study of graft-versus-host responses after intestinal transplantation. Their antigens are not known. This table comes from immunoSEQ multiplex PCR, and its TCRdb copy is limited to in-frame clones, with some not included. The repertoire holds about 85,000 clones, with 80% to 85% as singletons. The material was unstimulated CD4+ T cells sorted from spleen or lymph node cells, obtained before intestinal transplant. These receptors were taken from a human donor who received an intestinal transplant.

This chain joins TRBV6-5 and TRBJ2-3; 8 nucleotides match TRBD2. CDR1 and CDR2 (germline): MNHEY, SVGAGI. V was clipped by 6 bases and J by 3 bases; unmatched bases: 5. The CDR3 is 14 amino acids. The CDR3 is CASSRGGSTDTQYF. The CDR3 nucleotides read TGTGCCAGCAGCCGCGGGGGGTCTACAGATACGCAGTATTTT.

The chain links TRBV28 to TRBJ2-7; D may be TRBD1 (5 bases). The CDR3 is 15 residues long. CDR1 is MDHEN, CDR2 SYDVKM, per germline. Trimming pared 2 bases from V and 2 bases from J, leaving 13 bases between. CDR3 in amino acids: CASSLPRAGTYEQYF. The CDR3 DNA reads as TGTGCCAGCAGTTTACCTCGTGCAGGGACCTACGAGCAGTACTTC.

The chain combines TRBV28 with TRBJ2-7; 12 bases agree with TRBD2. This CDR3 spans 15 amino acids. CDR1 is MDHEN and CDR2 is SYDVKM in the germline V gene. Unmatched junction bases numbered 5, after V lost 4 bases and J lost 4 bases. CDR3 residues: CASSSLAGGPYEQYF. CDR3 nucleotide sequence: TGTGCCAGCAGTTCCCTAGCGGGAGGGCCTTACGAGCAGTACTTC.

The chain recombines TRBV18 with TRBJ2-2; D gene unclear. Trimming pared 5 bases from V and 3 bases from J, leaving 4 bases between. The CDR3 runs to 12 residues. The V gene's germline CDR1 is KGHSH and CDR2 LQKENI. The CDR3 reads CASSSDTGELFF. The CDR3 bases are TGTGCCAGCTCATCGGACACCGGGGAGCTGTTTTTT.

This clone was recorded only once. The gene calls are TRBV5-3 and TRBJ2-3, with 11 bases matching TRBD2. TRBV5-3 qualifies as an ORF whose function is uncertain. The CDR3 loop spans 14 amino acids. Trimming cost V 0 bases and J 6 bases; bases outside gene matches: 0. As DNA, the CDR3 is TGTGCCAGAAGCTTGGGACTAGCGGGGGATACGCAGTATTTT. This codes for CARSLGLAGDTQYF.

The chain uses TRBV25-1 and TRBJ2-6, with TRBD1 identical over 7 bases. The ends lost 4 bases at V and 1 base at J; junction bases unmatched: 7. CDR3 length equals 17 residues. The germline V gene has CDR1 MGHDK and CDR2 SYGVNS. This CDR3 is CASSGDSDPSGANVLTF. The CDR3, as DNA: TGTGCCAGCAGTGGGGACAGCGACCCTTCTGGGGCCAACGTCCTGACTTTC. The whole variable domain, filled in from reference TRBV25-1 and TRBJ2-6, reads EADIYQTPRYLVIGTGKKITLECSQTMGHDKMYWYQQDPGMELHLIHYSYGVNSTEKGDLSSESTVSRIRTEHFPLTLESARPSHTSQYLCASSGDSDPSGANVLTFGAGSRLTVL.

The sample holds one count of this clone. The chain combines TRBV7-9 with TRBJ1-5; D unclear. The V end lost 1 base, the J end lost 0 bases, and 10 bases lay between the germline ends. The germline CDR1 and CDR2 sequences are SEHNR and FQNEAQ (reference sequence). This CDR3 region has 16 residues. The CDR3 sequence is CASSLGTVDSNQPQHF. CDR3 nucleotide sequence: TGTGCCAGCAGCTTAGGCACGGTCGATAGCAATCAGCCCCAGCATTTT.

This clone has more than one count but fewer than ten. The CDR3 is CASSLDRGTNEKLFF. CDR3 DNA sequence: TGCGCCAGCAGCTTGGACAGGGGAACTAATGAAAAACTGTTTTTT. This chain connects TRBV5-1 to TRBJ1-4; 7 positions agree with TRBD1. From germline, CDR1 is SGHRS and CDR2 YFSETQ. V lost 0 bases and J lost 1; bases outside the gene matches: 0. The CDR3 is 15 residues long.

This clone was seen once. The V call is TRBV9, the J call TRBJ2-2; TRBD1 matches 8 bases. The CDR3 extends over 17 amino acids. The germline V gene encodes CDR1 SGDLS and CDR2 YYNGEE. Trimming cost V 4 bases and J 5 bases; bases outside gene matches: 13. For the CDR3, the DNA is TGTGCCAGCAGCCCACGATCAACAGGGGACAGGACCGGGGAGCTGTTTTTT. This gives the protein CASSPRSTGDRTGELFF.

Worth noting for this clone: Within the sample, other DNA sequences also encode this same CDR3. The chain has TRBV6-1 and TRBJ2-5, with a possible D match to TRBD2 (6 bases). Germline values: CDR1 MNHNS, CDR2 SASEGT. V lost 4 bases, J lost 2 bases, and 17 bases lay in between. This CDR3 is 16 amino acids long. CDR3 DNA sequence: TGTGCCAGCAGTGTAGGGCCGGGACTCCTTCAAGAGACCCAGTACTTC. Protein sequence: CASSVGPGLLQETQYF.

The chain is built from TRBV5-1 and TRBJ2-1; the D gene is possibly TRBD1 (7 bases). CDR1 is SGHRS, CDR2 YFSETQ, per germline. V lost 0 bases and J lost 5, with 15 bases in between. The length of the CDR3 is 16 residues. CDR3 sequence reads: CASSLGGTRGDNEQFF. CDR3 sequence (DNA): TGCGCCAGCAGCTTGGGGGGGACCAGGGGGGACAATGAGCAGTTCTTC.

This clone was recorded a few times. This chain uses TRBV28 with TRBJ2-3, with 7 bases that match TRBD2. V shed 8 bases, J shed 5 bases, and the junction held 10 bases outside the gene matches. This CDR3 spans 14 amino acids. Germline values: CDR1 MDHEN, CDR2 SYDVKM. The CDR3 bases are TGTGCCAGCGGTCGGGCGGGGGTCAGAGATACGCAGTATTTT. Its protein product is CASGRAGVRDTQYF.

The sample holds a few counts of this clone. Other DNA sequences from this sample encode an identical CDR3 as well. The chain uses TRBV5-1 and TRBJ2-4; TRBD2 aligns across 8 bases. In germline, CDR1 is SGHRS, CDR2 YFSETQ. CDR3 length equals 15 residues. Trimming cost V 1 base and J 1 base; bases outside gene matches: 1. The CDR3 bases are TGCGCCAGCAGCTTGTTAGCGGGGGCCAAAAACATTCAGTACTTC. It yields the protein CASSLLAGAKNIQYF.

This chain's CDR3 is CASSRTSTSGTYEQYF. The CDR3 DNA sequence: TGTGCCAGCAGCAGGACCTCGACTAGCGGGACTTACGAGCAGTACTTC. V is TRBV5-5 and J is TRBJ2-7; TRBD2 aligns across 11 bases. Germline lookup yields CDR1 SGHKS and CDR2 YYEKEE (reference sequence). The CDR3 is 16 amino acids. V lost 4 bases and J lost 4; bases outside the gene matches: 10.

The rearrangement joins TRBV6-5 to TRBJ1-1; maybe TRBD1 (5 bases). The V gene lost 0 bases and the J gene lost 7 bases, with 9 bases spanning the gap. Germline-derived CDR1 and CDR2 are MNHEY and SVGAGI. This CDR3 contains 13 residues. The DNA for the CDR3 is TGTGCCAGCAGTTACTCCGGGGGATATGAAGCTTTCTTT. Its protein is CASSYSGGYEAFF.

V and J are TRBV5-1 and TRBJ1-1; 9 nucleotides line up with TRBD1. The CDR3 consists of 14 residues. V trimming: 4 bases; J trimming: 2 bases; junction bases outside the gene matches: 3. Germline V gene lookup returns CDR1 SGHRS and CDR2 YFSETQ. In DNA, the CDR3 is TGCGCCAGCAGCGGGGGACAGGGAAACACTGAAGCTTTCTTT. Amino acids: CASSGGQGNTEAFF.

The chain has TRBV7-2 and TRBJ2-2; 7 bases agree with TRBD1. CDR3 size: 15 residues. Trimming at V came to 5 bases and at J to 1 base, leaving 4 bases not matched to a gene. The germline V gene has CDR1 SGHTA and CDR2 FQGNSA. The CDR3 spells CASSRRQGNTGELFF. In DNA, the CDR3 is TGTGCCAGCAGCCGTAGACAGGGGAACACCGGGGAGCTGTTTTTT.

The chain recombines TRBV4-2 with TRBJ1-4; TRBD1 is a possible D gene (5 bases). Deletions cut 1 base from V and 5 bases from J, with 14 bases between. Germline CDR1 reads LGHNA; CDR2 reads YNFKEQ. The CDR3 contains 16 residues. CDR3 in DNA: TGTGCCAGCAGCCAAGGGGATGGGACTCAGAATGAAAAACTGTTTTTT. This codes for CASSQGDGTQNEKLFF.

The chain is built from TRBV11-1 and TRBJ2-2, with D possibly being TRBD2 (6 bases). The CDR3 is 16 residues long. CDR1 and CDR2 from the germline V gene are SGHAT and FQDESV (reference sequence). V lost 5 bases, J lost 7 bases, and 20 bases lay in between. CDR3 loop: CASSQRTGGMVGELFF. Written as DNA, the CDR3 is TGTGCCAGCAGCCAACGAACTGGGGGGATGGTCGGGGAGCTGTTTTTT.

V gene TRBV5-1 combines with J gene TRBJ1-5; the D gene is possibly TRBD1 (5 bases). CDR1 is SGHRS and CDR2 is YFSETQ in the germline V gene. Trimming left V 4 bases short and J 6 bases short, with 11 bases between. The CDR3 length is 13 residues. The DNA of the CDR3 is TGCGCCAGCAGCAGCAGGGTGGCTCAGCCCCAGCATTTT. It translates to CASSSRVAQPQHF.

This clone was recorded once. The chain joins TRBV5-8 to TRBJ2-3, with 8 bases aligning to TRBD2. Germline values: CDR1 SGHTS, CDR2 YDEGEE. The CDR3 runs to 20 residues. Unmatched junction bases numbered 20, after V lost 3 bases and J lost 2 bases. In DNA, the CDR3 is TGTGCCAGCAGCTCGGGGGTCGGGGGGGGAGCCGTTTTTCTCACAGATACGCAGTATTTT. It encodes CASSSGVGGGAVFLTDTQYF. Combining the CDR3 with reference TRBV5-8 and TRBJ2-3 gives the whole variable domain EAGVTQSPTHLIKTRGQQATLRCSPISGHTSVYWYQQALGLGLQFLLWYDEGEERNRGNFPPRFSGRQFPNYSSELNVNALELEDSALYLCASSSGVGGGAVFLTDTQYFGPGTRLTVL.